The rows below give T cell receptor beta chains drawn from one sample of a study of radiation and T cells in renal cell carcinoma. TCRdb's copy holds only in-frame clones and misses some; the assay was immunoSEQ multiplex PCR. The sample includes 150,000 to 160,000 clones, roughly 87% of them seen just once. Specimen: blood, collected from a patient whose treatment included radiotherapy and nephrectomy. Source of these receptors: a woman aged 45 to 65 with renal cell carcinoma. CDR3s include the opening cysteine and the closing phenylalanine or tryptophan. D genes are given only for firm matches. Expanded clones are given a class, and other clones once, few, many or no size at all.

j_call: TRBJ2-1
clone_size: .
v_call: TRBV29-1
d_call: TRBD2
cdr3_aa: CSGTLAEFKEQFF
cdr3_nt: TGCAGCGGCACACTAGCGGAGTTTAAGGAGCAGTTCTTC

j_call: TRBJ1-5
clone_size: few
v_call: TRBV2
d_call: .
cdr3_aa: CASSVDGNQPQHF
cdr3_nt: TGTGCCAGCTCGGTGGACGGCAATCAGCCCCAGCATTTT

j_call: TRBJ2-5
clone_size: .
v_call: TRBV6-5
d_call: TRBD1
cdr3_aa: CASSYGDRGSETQYF
cdr3_nt: TGTGCCAGCAGTTACGGGGACAGGGGATCAGAGACCCAGTACTTC

j_call: TRBJ1-5
clone_size: .
v_call: TRBV7-2
d_call: TRBD1
cdr3_aa: CASSPGTGTNQPQHF
cdr3_nt: TGTGCCAGCAGCCCCGGGACAGGCACCAATCAGCCCCAGCATTTT

j_call: TRBJ1-2
clone_size: .
v_call: TRBV29-1
d_call: TRBD1
cdr3_aa: CSVGLMTGAFNGYTF
cdr3_nt: TGCAGCGTTGGACTAATGACAGGGGCTTTCAATGGCTACACCTTC

j_call: TRBJ1-3
clone_size: .
v_call: TRBV30
d_call: .
cdr3_aa: CAWSVGLGNTIYF
cdr3_nt: TGTGCCTGGAGTGTTGGTCTGGGAAACACCATATATTTT

j_call: TRBJ1-5
clone_size: .
v_call: TRBV11-2
d_call: .
cdr3_aa: CASSLEVDQPQHF
cdr3_nt: TGTGCCAGCAGCTTAGAGGTGGATCAGCCCCAGCATTTT

j_call: TRBJ1-2
clone_size: .
v_call: TRBV28
d_call: TRBD1
cdr3_aa: CASSLYEQGAGEGYTF
cdr3_nt: TGTGCCAGCAGTCTCTATGAACAGGGGGCTGGGGAAGGCTACACCTTC

j_call: TRBJ2-5
clone_size: once
v_call: TRBV6-6
d_call: TRBD1
cdr3_aa: CASSKGTGQETQYF
cdr3_nt: TGTGCCAGCAGTAAAGGGACAGGGCAAGAGACCCAGTACTTC

j_call: TRBJ2-1
clone_size: .
v_call: TRBV7-8
d_call: .
cdr3_aa: CASSLAKSSYNEQFF
cdr3_nt: TGTGCCAGCAGCCTCGCCAAGAGCTCCTACAATGAGCAGTTCTTC

j_call: TRBJ1-1
clone_size: .
v_call: TRBV6-5
d_call: TRBD1
cdr3_aa: CASRDRGNTEAFF
cdr3_nt: TGTGCCAGCAGGGACAGGGGGAACACTGAAGCTTTCTTT

j_call: TRBJ1-5
clone_size: .
v_call: TRBV19
d_call: TRBD1
cdr3_aa: CASSHGQGQSNQPQHF
cdr3_nt: TGTGCCAGTAGTCATGGACAGGGGCAGAGCAATCAGCCCCAGCATTTT

j_call: TRBJ2-1
clone_size: .
v_call: TRBV9
d_call: .
cdr3_aa: CASSANRGLNEQFF
cdr3_nt: TGTGCCAGCAGCGCCAACCGGGGCTTAAATGAGCAGTTCTTC

j_call: TRBJ1-4
clone_size: .
v_call: TRBV2
d_call: .
cdr3_aa: CATTGLGVNEKLFF
cdr3_nt: TGTGCCACCACGGGATTGGGGGTTAATGAAAAACTGTTTTTT

j_call: TRBJ2-4
clone_size: .
v_call: TRBV18
d_call: .
cdr3_aa: CASSPRGRDGNIQYF
cdr3_nt: TGTGCCAGCTCACCGCGCGGCAGGGACGGAAACATTCAGTACTTC

j_call: TRBJ2-7
clone_size: once
v_call: TRBV7-2
d_call: .
cdr3_aa: CASSRDSYYEQYF
cdr3_nt: TGTGCCAGCAGCCGAGACAGTTACTACGAGCAGTACTTC

j_call: TRBJ2-7
clone_size: .
v_call: TRBV4-1
d_call: TRBD1
cdr3_aa: CASSPRQGEINEQYF
cdr3_nt: TGCGCCAGCAGCCCCCGACAGGGGGAAATCAACGAGCAGTACTTC

j_call: TRBJ1-2
clone_size: .
v_call: TRBV27
d_call: TRBD1
cdr3_aa: CASRPTGGLLYGYTF
cdr3_nt: TGTGCCAGCAGGCCTACAGGGGGCCTACTTTATGGCTACACCTTC

j_call: TRBJ1-2
clone_size: .
v_call: TRBV12-5
d_call: TRBD1
cdr3_aa: CASGAPTGRDYGYTF
cdr3_nt: TGTGCTAGTGGTGCCCCGACAGGGCGAGACTATGGCTACACCTTC

j_call: TRBJ2-6
clone_size: few
v_call: TRBV5-4
d_call: .
cdr3_aa: CASSFRVGPSGANVLTF
cdr3_nt: TGTGCCAGCAGCTTTAGGGTAGGACCCTCTGGGGCCAACGTCCTGACTTTC

j_call: TRBJ1-1
clone_size: .
v_call: TRBV11-3
d_call: TRBD1
cdr3_aa: CASSLGQGEAFF
cdr3_nt: TGTGCCAGCAGCTTAGGGCAGGGGGAGGCTTTCTTT

j_call: TRBJ1-3
clone_size: .
v_call: TRBV18
d_call: .
cdr3_aa: CASSPGLSRNTIYF
cdr3_nt: TGTGCCAGCTCACCAGGGCTGTCCAGAAACACCATATATTTT

j_call: TRBJ2-1
clone_size: .
v_call: TRBV7-3
d_call: TRBD1
cdr3_aa: CASSQQGASSYNEQFF
cdr3_nt: TGTGCCAGCAGCCAACAGGGGGCAAGCTCCTACAATGAGCAGTTCTTC

j_call: TRBJ2-5
clone_size: .
v_call: TRBV27
d_call: .
cdr3_aa: CASSFHPEETQYF
cdr3_nt: TGTGCCAGCAGTTTCCATCCCGAAGAGACCCAGTACTTC

j_call: TRBJ2-1
clone_size: .
v_call: TRBV7-9
d_call: .
cdr3_aa: CASSLVAGTYNEQFF
cdr3_nt: TGTGCCAGCAGCTTAGTAGCAGGGACGTACAATGAGCAGTTCTTC

j_call: TRBJ1-2
clone_size: .
v_call: TRBV29-1
d_call: .
cdr3_aa: CSVSGYGYTF
cdr3_nt: TGCAGCGTGTCAGGCTATGGCTACACCTTC

j_call: TRBJ1-6
clone_size: .
v_call: TRBV7-2
d_call: TRBD1
cdr3_aa: CASSSQGDNSPLHF
cdr3_nt: TGTGCCAGCAGCTCCCAGGGGGATAATTCACCCCTCCACTTT

j_call: TRBJ1-5
clone_size: .
v_call: TRBV19
d_call: TRBD1
cdr3_aa: CASTRDRDEPQHF
cdr3_nt: TGTGCCAGTACGAGGGACAGGGATGAGCCCCAGCATTTT

j_call: TRBJ1-3
clone_size: .
v_call: TRBV18
d_call: .
cdr3_aa: CASSPRQVSTGNTIYF
cdr3_nt: TGTGCCAGCTCCCCCCGACAGGTATCGACTGGAAACACCATATATTTT

j_call: TRBJ2-7
clone_size: .
v_call: TRBV2
d_call: TRBD1
cdr3_aa: CASTDVRDRGYEQYF
cdr3_nt: TGTGCCAGCACTGATGTACGGGACAGGGGTTACGAGCAGTACTTC

j_call: TRBJ1-2
clone_size: .
v_call: TRBV5-6
d_call: TRBD1
cdr3_aa: CASSLNRGLGYTF
cdr3_nt: TGTGCCAGCAGCTTGAACAGGGGATTAGGCTACACCTTC

j_call: TRBJ1-1
clone_size: .
v_call: TRBV6-5
d_call: .
cdr3_aa: CASSYFGGLNTEAFF
cdr3_nt: TGTGCCAGCAGTTACTTCGGGGGCCTGAACACTGAAGCTTTCTTT

j_call: TRBJ2-7
clone_size: once
v_call: TRBV15
d_call: TRBD1
cdr3_aa: CATSRDRTSYEQYF
cdr3_nt: TGTGCCACCAGCAGGGACAGGACGTCCTACGAGCAGTACTTC

j_call: TRBJ1-5
clone_size: .
v_call: TRBV6-4
d_call: TRBD1
cdr3_aa: CASRGQILNQPQHF
cdr3_nt: TGTGCCAGCAGGGGACAGATTTTGAATCAGCCCCAGCATTTT

j_call: TRBJ1-2
clone_size: .
v_call: TRBV4-3
d_call: .
cdr3_aa: CASSQDLLLESRPYGYTF
cdr3_nt: TGCGCCAGCAGCCAAGATCTTTTGCTCGAGTCGCGTCCTTATGGCTACACCTTC

j_call: TRBJ1-2
clone_size: few
v_call: TRBV2
d_call: .
cdr3_aa: CASSERGGYTF
cdr3_nt: TGTGCCAGCAGTGAACGGGGTGGCTACACCTTC

j_call: TRBJ1-5
clone_size: .
v_call: TRBV7-2
d_call: .
cdr3_aa: CASSLDRTGNQPQHF
cdr3_nt: TGTGCCAGCAGCTTGGACAGAACTGGCAATCAGCCCCAGCATTTT

j_call: TRBJ1-2
clone_size: .
v_call: TRBV18
d_call: TRBD1
cdr3_aa: CASSPGQGGYGYTF
cdr3_nt: TGTGCCAGCTCACCCGGCCAGGGGGGCTATGGCTACACCTTC

j_call: TRBJ2-5
clone_size: .
v_call: TRBV7-2
d_call: TRBD2
cdr3_aa: CASSQGLAETQYF
cdr3_nt: TGTGCCAGCAGCCAAGGACTAGCGGAGACCCAGTACTTC

j_call: TRBJ2-3
clone_size: .
v_call: TRBV19
d_call: .
cdr3_aa: CASRGATGTDTQYF
cdr3_nt: TGTGCCAGTAGGGGGGCGACGGGCACAGATACGCAGTATTTT

j_call: TRBJ2-7
clone_size: .
v_call: TRBV19
d_call: TRBD1
cdr3_aa: CASSVSGTGYNEQYF
cdr3_nt: TGTGCCAGTAGTGTCTCCGGGACAGGGTATAACGAGCAGTACTTC

j_call: TRBJ2-7
clone_size: .
v_call: TRBV28
d_call: TRBD1
cdr3_aa: CASRTGTVIYEQYF
cdr3_nt: TGTGCCAGCAGGACCGGGACAGTAATTTACGAGCAGTACTTC

j_call: TRBJ2-7
clone_size: .
v_call: TRBV6-5
d_call: TRBD1
cdr3_aa: CASSPDGQGGYEQYF
cdr3_nt: TGTGCCAGCAGTCCCGACGGACAGGGTGGCTACGAGCAGTACTTC

j_call: TRBJ1-5
clone_size: .
v_call: TRBV28
d_call: .
cdr3_aa: CASSLWAGRKPQHF
cdr3_nt: TGTGCCAGCAGTTTATGGGCGGGGAGGAAGCCCCAGCATTTT

j_call: TRBJ2-2
clone_size: .
v_call: TRBV6-1
d_call: .
cdr3_aa: CASSEMRRTGELFF
cdr3_nt: TGTGCCAGCAGTGAGATGAGGAGGACCGGGGAGCTGTTTTTT

j_call: TRBJ2-7
clone_size: .
v_call: TRBV6-1
d_call: TRBD1
cdr3_aa: CASSDPPGQSSEQYF
cdr3_nt: TGTGCCAGCAGTGACCCCCCGGGACAGAGTTCCGAGCAGTACTTC

j_call: TRBJ1-2
clone_size: .
v_call: TRBV7-8
d_call: .
cdr3_aa: CASSPLYGYTF
cdr3_nt: TGTGCCAGCAGCCCCCTCTATGGCTACACCTTC

j_call: TRBJ1-2
clone_size: .
v_call: TRBV7-8
d_call: .
cdr3_aa: CASSSSGGNGYTF
cdr3_nt: TGTGCCAGCAGCTCCTCCGGAGGGAATGGCTACACCTTC

j_call: TRBJ2-6
clone_size: .
v_call: TRBV5-1
d_call: .
cdr3_aa: CASSLGVSGANVLTF
cdr3_nt: TGCGCCAGCAGCTTGGGAGTATCTGGGGCCAACGTCCTGACTTTC

j_call: TRBJ1-1
clone_size: few
v_call: TRBV29-1
d_call: TRBD1
cdr3_aa: CSVDGMKGATEAFF
cdr3_nt: TGCAGCGTTGATGGTATGAAGGGGGCGACTGAAGCTTTCTTT

j_call: TRBJ2-5
clone_size: .
v_call: TRBV19
d_call: TRBD2
cdr3_aa: CASSPLAVQETQYF
cdr3_nt: TGTGCCAGTAGCCCGCTAGCGGTACAAGAGACCCAGTACTTC

j_call: TRBJ2-1
clone_size: .
v_call: TRBV4-3
d_call: .
cdr3_aa: CASSQERPGQNYNEQFF
cdr3_nt: TGCGCCAGCAGCCAAGAACGTCCGGGACAAAACTACAATGAGCAGTTCTTC

j_call: TRBJ2-5
clone_size: .
v_call: TRBV2
d_call: TRBD2
cdr3_aa: CASSEGGLPNLKTQYF
cdr3_nt: TGTGCCAGCAGTGAAGGGGGACTACCGAATCTGAAGACCCAGTACTTC

j_call: TRBJ1-2
clone_size: .
v_call: TRBV29-1
d_call: .
cdr3_aa: CSAGDGGTLYNYGYTF
cdr3_nt: TGCAGCGCCGGGGACGGAGGGACACTCTATAACTATGGCTACACCTTC